This TCR beta chain stems from a study of human T cells and chemical hapten exposure. Overall study: Subjects had 2% DPC placed on roughly 2 cm by roughly 2 cm of upper inner arm skin for sensitization.

TCRdb recomputed calls from the RACE reads with MiXCR, one row per CDR3 protein. The sample has 150,000 to 200,000 distinct CDR3 sequences, about a fifth seen once. Specified time point: patch test 1, 2 weeks after DPC sensitization. Indicated treatment: therapeutic diphenylcyclopropenone sensitization with weekly scalp DPC. Deletions cut 7 bases from V and 3 bases from J, with 15 bases between. CDR1 SQVTM and CDR2 ANQGSEA come from the germline V gene. CDR3 size: 13 residues. This clonotype was recorded at least ten times. This chain links TRBV29-1 with TRBJ1-1, with D perhaps matching TRBD1 (5 bases). Sequencing used whole blood, obtained in connection with sensitization to the hapten diphenylcyclopropenone (DPC). The source is a woman in her forties or fifties with alopecia areata. Some clones in this sample may be carry-over from other donors' samples. CDR3 in amino acids: CSAARGGDTEAFF. CDR3 nucleotides: TGCAGCGCCGCCCGGGGGGGTGACACTGAAGCTTTCTTT.